This TCR beta chain was captured in a study of blood T cell repertoires in COVID-19 (dated by TCRdb to the early 2020s). For the study in its entirety: Samples covering the acute and convalescent phases of COVID-19 were provided by collaborators in the United States, Italy and Spain. The repertoires were released in a freely available public database meant as a resource for research on the immune response to SARS-CoV-2. The prospective study material was composed of cDNA or gDNA derived from T cells, B-cell-depleted T cells, or PBMCs. HLA class I and class II types, where available, came from metadata supplied by the sample provider rather than from assay-based typing. The sample metadata nearly always contained a de-identified subject ID, COVID-19 status, age in years and sex. Samples were obtained from the ongoing ImmuneRACE study (first 160 participants) and from over 1,000 subjects provided by 6 global collaborators. The dataset comprised deeply sampled blood TCRbeta repertoires from subjects exposed to, actively infected with, or recovered from COVID-19. Beyond this particular receptor, the publication reports: The quantity of clinical and demographic metadata differed by source and by participant and was supplied without curation.

Collaborating institutions collected whole blood in K2EDTA tubes following their own protocols. Collaborator samples were shipped for TCRbeta analysis as frozen whole blood, isolated PBMCs, or DNA extracted from either sample type. Concerning this clone itself: Its antigen remains undetermined. Per-base quality was not reported, and no clone a single base away is much larger than it.

The immunoSEQ Assay, a bias-controlled multiplex PCR, was used to amplify TCRbeta CDR3 regions from genomic DNA. Under the source paper's analysis protocol: The number of nucleated cells in each sample was estimated from the amplification of reference gene primers within the assay. Sequence reads were collapsed and filtered to measure the absolute abundance of every unique TCRbeta CDR3 rearrangement. For each sample, productive Simpson clonality was calculated by taking the square root of Simpson's diversity index across productive rearrangements. Drawn from immuneACCESS, this table holds only the in-frame rearrangements with V and J called that TCRdb kept. Clones are partly lost; checked studies trace under half to an unresolved V gene and leave the rest unexplained. Clone size and V and J calls were adopted from that table, with D and trimming inferred from the DNA. Here the sample has about 260,000 clones; approximately 90% occur a single time. 3% to 4% of the sample belongs to the ten largest clones.

The clonotype was recovered from a woman in her thirties or forties with acute or convalescent COVID-19. Material: peripheral blood.

The nucleotide sequence reads as follows: TGTGCCAGCAGTCCTCAGGGGCCAGATTCACCCCTCCACTTT. It is translated as CASSPQGPDSPLHF. This chain is built from TRBV6-6 and TRBJ1-6; D gene: possibly TRBD1, on 6 matching bases. The germline V gene (reference sequence) gives CDR1 as MNHNY and CDR2 as SVGAGI. Its CDR3 holds 14 amino acids, cysteine through phenylalanine. Just the 42-base CDR3 DNA is kept, in frame starting at base 1. V is pared back by 5 bases and J by 8 bases, with 13 bases lying between the germline termini.